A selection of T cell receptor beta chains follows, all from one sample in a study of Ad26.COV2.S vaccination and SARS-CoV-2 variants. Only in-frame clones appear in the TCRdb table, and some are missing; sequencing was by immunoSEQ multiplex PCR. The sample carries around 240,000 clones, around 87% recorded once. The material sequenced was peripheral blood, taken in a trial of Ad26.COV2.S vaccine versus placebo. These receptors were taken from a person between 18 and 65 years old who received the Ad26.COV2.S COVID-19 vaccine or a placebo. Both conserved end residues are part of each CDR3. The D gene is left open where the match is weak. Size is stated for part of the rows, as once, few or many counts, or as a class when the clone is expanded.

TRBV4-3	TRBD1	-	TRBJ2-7	TGCGCCAGCAGCCAAGATCAAACAGGGGGCGAGCAGTACTTC	CASSQDQTGGEQYF
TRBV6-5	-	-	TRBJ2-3	TGTGCCAGCAGGACCCCTGGGTCCACAGATACGCAGTATTTT	CASRTPGSTDTQYF
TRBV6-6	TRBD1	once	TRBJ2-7	TGTGCCAGCAGTTACCCTATAGGGACAGGGTACGAGCAGTACTTC	CASSYPIGTGYEQYF
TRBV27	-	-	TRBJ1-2	TGTGCCAGCAGTTTACGGGTTTACGACTATGGCTACACCTTC	CASSLRVYDYGYTF
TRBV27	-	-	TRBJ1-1	TGTGCCAGCAGTACCCAGGGGTGGCTGGACACTGAAGCTTTCTTT	CASSTQGWLDTEAFF
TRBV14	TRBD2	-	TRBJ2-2	TGTGCCAGCAGCCAAGAACTAGCGGGAGTTTCCGGGGAGCTGTTTTTT	CASSQELAGVSGELFF
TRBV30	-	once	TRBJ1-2	TGTGCCTGGGGCTACACCTATGGCTACACCTTC	CAWGYTYGYTF
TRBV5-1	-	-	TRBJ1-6	TGCGCCAGCAGCTTGGGGGGGAGCGCGAGCTCCTATAATTCACCCCTCCACTTT	CASSLGGSASSYNSPLHF
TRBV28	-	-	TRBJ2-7	TGTGCCAGCAGTTGGGTGCAACAGGGTTTGAGGGAGCAGTACTTC	CASSWVQQGLREQYF
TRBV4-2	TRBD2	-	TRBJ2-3	TGTGCCAGCAGCCAAGAAAAAGGTGCGGGAGGCACAGATACGCAGTATTTT	CASSQEKGAGGTDTQYF
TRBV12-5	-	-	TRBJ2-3	TGTGCTAGTGGTTTGGAAAGACTTCGCGGACGGGATAGCACAGATACGCAGTATTTT	CASGLERLRGRDSTDTQYF
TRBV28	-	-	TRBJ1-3	TGTGCCAGCAGTTTAGATCGGGGGGGGCACGGAAACACCATATATTTT	CASSLDRGGHGNTIYF
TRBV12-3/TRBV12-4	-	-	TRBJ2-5	TGTGCCAGCAGTTTAATCTTAGAGACCCAGTACTTC	CASSLILETQYF
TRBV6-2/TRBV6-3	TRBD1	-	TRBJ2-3	TGTGCCAGCAGTAACTGGGACAGGAGCACAGATACGCAGTATTTT	CASSNWDRSTDTQYF
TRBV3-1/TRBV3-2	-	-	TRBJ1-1	TGTGCCAGCAGCCAAGATGGAACAGGGAACACTGAAGCTTTCTTT	CASSQDGTGNTEAFF
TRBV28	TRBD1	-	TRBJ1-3	TGTGCCAGCAGTTTCGGCAGGGGGTCTGGAAACACCATATATTTT	CASSFGRGSGNTIYF
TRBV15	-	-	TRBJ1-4	TGTGCCACCAGCAGCGACAGCACAACTAATGAAAAACTGTTTTTT	CATSSDSTTNEKLFF
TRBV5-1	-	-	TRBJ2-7	TGCGCCAGCAGCTTAGTTACAAGGGCGAGGGAGCAGTACTTC	CASSLVTRAREQYF
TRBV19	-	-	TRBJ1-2	TGTGCCAGTAGTATACTCCGGGGGGAGGATGGCTACACCTTC	CASSILRGEDGYTF
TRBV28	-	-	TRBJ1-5	TGTGCCAGCAGTTTAGTGTGGGGGGAAAGGGGGGCCCAGCATTTT	CASSLVWGERGAQHF
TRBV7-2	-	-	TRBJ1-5	TGTGCCAGCAGCTTAGGGGCAGGGTGGGTAGGACAGCCCCAGCATTTT	CASSLGAGWVGQPQHF
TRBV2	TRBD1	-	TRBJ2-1	TGTGCCAGCAGCAGGGGACAGACCTTTGGGCAGTTCTTC	CASSRGQTFGQFF
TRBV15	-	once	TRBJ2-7	TGTGCCACCAGCAGAGGCGACTACAGCGGCTACGAGCAGTACTTC	CATSRGDYSGYEQYF